This T cell receptor (beta chain) emerged from a study of Ad26.COV2.S vaccination and SARS-CoV-2 variants. Study-level background: Ad26.COV2.S, an intramuscular injection, was given once or twice 56 days apart.

From germline, CDR1 is SGHAT and CDR2 FQNNGV. This CDR3 spans 14 amino acids. V gave up 0 bases and J gave up 5 bases, with 8 bases separating them. Measured with immunoSEQ multiplex PCR; TCRdb has only the in-frame clones, and not every one. The sample contains hundreds of thousands of clones, roughly 90% of which appear only once. The treatment was: approximately 18 received Ad26.COV2.S at low or high dose, single or two shots; about 5 received placebo; per-sample allocation not given. Repertoires come from day 63 after the first vaccine or placebo injection. The rearrangement joins TRBV11-2 to TRBJ2-1, with D hard to call. This sequence was found in a person aged 18-60 years who received the Ad26.COV2.S COVID-19 vaccine or a placebo. This material consisted of peripheral blood, taken in a trial of Ad26.COV2.S vaccine versus placebo. As DNA, the CDR3 is TGTGCCAGCAGCTTAGACCCACGAGACAATGAGCAGTTCTTC. Its translation is CASSLDPRDNEQFF.